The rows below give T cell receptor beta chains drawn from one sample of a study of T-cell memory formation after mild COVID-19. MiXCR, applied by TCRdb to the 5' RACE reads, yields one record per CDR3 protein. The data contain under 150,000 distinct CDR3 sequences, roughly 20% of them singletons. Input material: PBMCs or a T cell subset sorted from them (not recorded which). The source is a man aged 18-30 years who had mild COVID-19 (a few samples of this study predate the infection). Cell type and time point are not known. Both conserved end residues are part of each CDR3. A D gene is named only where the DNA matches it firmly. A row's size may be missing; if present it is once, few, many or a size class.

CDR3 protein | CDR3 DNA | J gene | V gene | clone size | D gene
CASFGDGRVLRGYTF | TGTGCCAGCTTCGGAGACGGCAGGGTTTTGCGTGGCTACACCTTC | TRBJ1-2 | TRBV12-3/TRBV12-4 | NA | NA
CASSYFTGANVLTF | TGTGCCAGCAGTTACTTTACTGGGGCCAACGTCCTGACTTTC | TRBJ2-6 | TRBV6-5 | NA | NA
CASSSSGMKTQYF | TGTGCCAGCAGCTCTAGCGGGATGAAGACCCAGTACTTC | TRBJ2-5 | TRBV11-1 | NA | TRBD2
CASRPLAGGHTGELFF | TGTGCCAGCAGGCCCCTCGCGGGGGGACACACCGGGGAGCTGTTTTTT | TRBJ2-2 | TRBV11-2 | NA | TRBD2
CASSLVRGHGELFF | TGTGCCAGCAGCTTAGTTCGGGGGCACGGGGAGCTGTTTTTT | TRBJ2-2 | TRBV7-9 | once | NA
CASSLEGTGRGYTF | TGTGCCAGCAGCTTAGAGGGGACAGGGCGTGGCTACACCTTC | TRBJ1-2 | TRBV7-9 | NA | TRBD1
CASSLSGLRGLQTYNEQFF | TGTGCCAGCAGCTTATCTGGGCTAAGGGGGCTCCAAACCTACAATGAGCAGTTCTTC | TRBJ2-1 | TRBV7-9 | few | TRBD1
CASSYAGRTDTQYF | TGTGCCAGCAGTTACGCGGGGAGGACAGATACGCAGTATTTT | TRBJ2-3 | TRBV6-5 | few | NA
CASSEGPATEAFF | TGTGCCAGTTCCGAGGGACCGGCCACTGAAGCTTTCTTT | TRBJ1-1 | TRBV12-3/TRBV12-4 | NA | NA
CASSKTGGDDYGYTF | TGTGCCAGCAGTAAGACAGGGGGCGATGACTATGGCTACACCTTC | TRBJ1-2 | TRBV6-5 | NA | TRBD1
CAPRGTNTGELFF | TGTGCCCCGCGGGGGACGAACACCGGGGAGCTGTTTTTT | TRBJ2-2 | TRBV24-1 | NA | TRBD2
CASSLYRDGHTEAFF | TGTGCCAGCAGCTTATACAGGGATGGGCACACTGAAGCTTTCTTT | TRBJ1-1 | TRBV7-6 | few | NA
CASSGALHF | TGTGCCAGCAGCGGAGCCCTCCACTTT | TRBJ1-6 | TRBV4-2 | NA | NA
CASGGLSSYEQYF | TGCGCCAGCGGAGGACTAAGCTCCTACGAGCAGTACTTC | TRBJ2-7 | TRBV5-1 | few | NA
CASSPRGLADGETQYF | TGTGCCAGCAGTCCACGTGGCCTAGCCGACGGAGAGACCCAGTACTTC | TRBJ2-5 | TRBV6-5 | few | NA
CSVGGIDRASGNTIYF | TGCAGCGTAGGAGGGATCGACAGAGCCTCTGGAAACACCATATATTTT | TRBJ1-3 | TRBV29-1 | NA | NA
CSADGLAGGSRQETQYF | TGCAGTGCGGATGGACTAGCGGGGGGCAGCAGGCAAGAGACCCAGTACTTC | TRBJ2-5 | TRBV20-1 | NA | TRBD2
CASSVAGGPTDTQYF | TGTGCCAGCAGCGTAGCGGGGGGCCCGACAGATACGCAGTATTTT | TRBJ2-3 | TRBV9 | NA | NA
CASSQIERGGDTDTQYF | TGCGCCAGCAGCCAAATAGAGCGTGGAGGGGACACAGATACGCAGTATTTT | TRBJ2-3 | TRBV4-1 | NA | NA
CASSLGLIVGANVLTF | TGTGCCAGCAGTTTAGGGTTGATAGTCGGGGCCAACGTCCTGACTTTC | TRBJ2-6 | TRBV12-3/TRBV12-4 | NA | NA
CASSLRQNKQYF | TGTGCCAGCAGTTTAAGACAGAACAAGCAGTACTTC | TRBJ2-7 | TRBV12-3/TRBV12-4 | NA | NA
CASSFRGVVNQPQHF | TGTGCCAGCAGTTTCAGGGGAGTGGTCAATCAGCCCCAGCATTTT | TRBJ1-5 | TRBV27 | few | NA